This T cell receptor beta chain was sequenced for a study of human T cells and chemical hapten exposure. This clonotype appeared a few times. Its antigen is still unknown. Time point: patch test 1, 2 weeks after DPC sensitization. The treatment: therapeutic diphenylcyclopropenone sensitization with weekly scalp DPC. Sample donors consisted of patients with alopecia, aged 18 to 70 years, who were suitable for DPC. Before extraction, the whole blood was not fractionated, and total RNA was taken from it. Original data processing: Sample-level TCR yields exhibited a median of approximately 89,000, with a range of about 23,224 to 700,000. TCRdb redid the calling of the RACE reads with MiXCR, one entry per CDR3 protein. TCRdb, not the authors, supplied the V and J calls. Of 150,000 to 200,000 distinct CDR3 sequences in the sample, roughly 15% were seen once. Findings and limits, study-wide: Controls had significantly fewer large CDR3 similarity clusters than were formed by expanded TCRs.

This CDR3 is 15 amino acids long. The germline V gene encodes CDR1 KGHSH and CDR2 LQKENI. Germline trimming cut 6 bases from V and 2 bases from J; bases unmatched to any gene: 9. The material sequenced was whole blood, taken in connection with sensitization to the hapten diphenylcyclopropenone (DPC). The TCR comes from a woman in her thirties with alopecia areata. Some clones in this sample may be carry-over from other donors' samples. The V and J genes are TRBV18 and TRBJ1-2; 7 bases are shared with TRBD1. The DNA for the CDR3 is TGTGCCAGCTCTCCCGACAGGGAGCTAAACTATGGCTACACCTTC. It codes for CASSPDRELNYGYTF.